This TCR beta chain appears in the sequencing data of a study of blood T cell repertoires in COVID-19. Study information: Some COVID-19 samples were acute and others convalescent; all came from the United States, Italy and Spain.

Seattle's enrolled individuals joined amid active infection and were then monitored longitudinally. Assay: immunoSEQ multiplex PCR; the TCRdb copy retains only in-frame clones and omits some. In the table there are roughly 180,000 clones, roughly 88% of which are singletons. CDR1 and CDR2 from the germline V gene are SGHNT and YENEEA. CDR3 length equals 14 residues. V shed 9 bases and J shed 0 bases, with 12 bases lying between them. The specimen sequenced was peripheral blood. The TCR originated in a woman aged 40 to 50 with COVID-19, enrolled during active disease. V gene TRBV11-3 combines with J gene TRBJ2-1; unclear D gene. In nucleotides, the CDR3 is TGTGCCAGTTCCGGGTCGAGCTCCTACAATGAGCAGTTCTTC. Translation gives CASSGSSSYNEQFF.